This T cell receptor beta chain was recovered during a study of cytomegalovirus exposure and HLA in healthy donors. General study results and limits: Some segments of the V type, notably TRBV6-2 and TRBV6-3, were excluded as indistinguishable.

At sampling all donors were nominally healthy, likely with unrecorded immune exposures. Notes on this clone: The antigen is undetermined.

13 Jbeta primers and 60 Vbeta primers were used for the PCR. Some clones are missing from TCRdb's copy, which holds only in-frame ones; the method was immunoSEQ multiplex PCR. The data contain some 60,000 clones, about 85% of them singletons. CDR1 is GTSNPN, CDR2 SVGIG, per germline (reference sequence). This CDR3 has 12 residues. V gave up 3 bases and J gave up 3 bases, with 9 bases separating them. This chain connects TRBV30 to TRBJ2-7; the D gene is possibly TRBD1 (5 bases). This receptor was taken from a female donor in good health and CMV-seronegative. The sample consisted of PBMCs. The CDR3 spells CAWSLQDYEQYF. The DNA for the CDR3 is TGTGCCTGGAGCCTACAGGACTACGAGCAGTACTTC.